Here is one T cell receptor (beta chain) with its context. This entry is derived from a study of blood T cell repertoires in COVID-19. Study in general: Sources were T cells, B-cell-depleted T cells, or PBMCs; the material itself was cDNA or gDNA.

The table came from immunoSEQ multiplex PCR; TCRdb's copy has only in-frame clones and leaves some out. The sample includes more than 150,000 clones, 75% to 80% of them seen just once. This TCR was sampled from a woman aged 70-85 years with acute or convalescent COVID-19. Sequencing was carried out using peripheral blood.

The CDR3: CASSSNRDGFPGANVLTF. The CDR3, as DNA: TGCGCCAGCAGCTCAAACAGGGACGGGTTTCCTGGGGCCAACGTCCTGACTTTC. The chain combines TRBV4-1 with TRBJ2-6; a possible D gene is TRBD1 (6 bases). V lost 5 bases and J lost 2, with 19 bases in between. The CDR3 runs to 18 residues. CDR1 and CDR2 (germline): MGHRA, YSYEKL.